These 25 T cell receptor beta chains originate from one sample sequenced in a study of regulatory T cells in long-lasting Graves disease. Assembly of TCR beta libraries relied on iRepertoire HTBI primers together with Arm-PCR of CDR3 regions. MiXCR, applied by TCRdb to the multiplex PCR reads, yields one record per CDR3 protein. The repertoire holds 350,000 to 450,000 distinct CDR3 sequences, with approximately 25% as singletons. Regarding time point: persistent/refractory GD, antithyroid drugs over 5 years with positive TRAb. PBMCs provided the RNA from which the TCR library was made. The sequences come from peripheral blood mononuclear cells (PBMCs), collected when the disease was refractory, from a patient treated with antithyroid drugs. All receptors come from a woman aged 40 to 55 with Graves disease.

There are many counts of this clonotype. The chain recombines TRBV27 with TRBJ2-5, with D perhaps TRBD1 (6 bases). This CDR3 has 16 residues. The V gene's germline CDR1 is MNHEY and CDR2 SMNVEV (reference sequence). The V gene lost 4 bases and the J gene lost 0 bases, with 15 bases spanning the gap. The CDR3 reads CASSSGQPLYQETQYF. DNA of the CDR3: TGTGCCAGCAGTTCTGGACAGCCACTGTACCAAGAGACCCAGTACTTC.

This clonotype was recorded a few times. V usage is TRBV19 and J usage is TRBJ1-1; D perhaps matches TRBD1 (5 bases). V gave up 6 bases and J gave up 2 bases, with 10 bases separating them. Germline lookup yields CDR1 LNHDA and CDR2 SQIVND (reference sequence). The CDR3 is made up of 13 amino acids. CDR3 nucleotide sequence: TGTGCCAGTAGACAGGAACGTAACACTGAAGCTTTCTTT. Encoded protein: CASRQERNTEAFF.

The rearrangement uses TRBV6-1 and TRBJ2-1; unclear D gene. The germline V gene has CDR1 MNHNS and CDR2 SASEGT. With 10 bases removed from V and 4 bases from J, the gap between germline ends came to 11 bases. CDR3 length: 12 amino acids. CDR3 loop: CATRLDYNEQFF. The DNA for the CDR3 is TGTGCCACCAGGTTGGATTACAATGAGCAGTTCTTC.

The CDR3 loop reads CASSQINTGELFF. In DNA form, the CDR3 reads TGTGCCAGCAGCCAAATTAACACCGGGGAGCTGTTTTTT. The V and J genes are TRBV3-1 and TRBJ2-2; D is ambiguous. The ends were cut back, 2 bases at V and 2 bases at J, with 3 bases in the middle. The length of the CDR3 is 13 residues. Per the germline V gene, CDR1 is LGHDT and CDR2 is YNNKEL (reference sequence).

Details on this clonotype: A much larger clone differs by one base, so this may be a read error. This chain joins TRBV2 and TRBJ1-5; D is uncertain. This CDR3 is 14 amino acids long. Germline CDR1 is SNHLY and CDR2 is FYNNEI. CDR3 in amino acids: CASTWRAGGQPQRF. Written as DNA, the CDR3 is TGTGCCAGCACGTGGAGGGCGGGCGGGCAGCCCCAGCGTTTT.

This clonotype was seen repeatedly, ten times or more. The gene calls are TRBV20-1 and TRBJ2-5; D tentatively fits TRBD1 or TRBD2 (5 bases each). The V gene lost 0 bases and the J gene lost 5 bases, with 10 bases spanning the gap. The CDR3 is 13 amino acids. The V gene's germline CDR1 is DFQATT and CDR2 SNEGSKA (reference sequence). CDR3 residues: CSAREQGTETQYF. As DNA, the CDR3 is TGCAGTGCTAGAGAACAAGGGACGGAGACCCAGTACTTC.

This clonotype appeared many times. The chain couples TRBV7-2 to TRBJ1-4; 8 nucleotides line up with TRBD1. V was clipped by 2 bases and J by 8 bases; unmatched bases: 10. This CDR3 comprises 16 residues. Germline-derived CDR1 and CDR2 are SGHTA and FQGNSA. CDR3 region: CASSLRPGQGGEKLFF. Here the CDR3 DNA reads TGTGCCAGCAGCTTACGCCCCGGACAGGGAGGCGAAAAACTGTTTTTT.

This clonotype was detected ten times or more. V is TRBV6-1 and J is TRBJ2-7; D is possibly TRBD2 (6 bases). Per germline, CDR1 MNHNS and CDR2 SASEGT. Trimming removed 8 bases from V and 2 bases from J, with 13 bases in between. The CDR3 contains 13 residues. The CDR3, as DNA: TGTGCCAGCGCTAGCGTCTTAACCTACGAGCAGTACTTC. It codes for CASASVLTYEQYF.

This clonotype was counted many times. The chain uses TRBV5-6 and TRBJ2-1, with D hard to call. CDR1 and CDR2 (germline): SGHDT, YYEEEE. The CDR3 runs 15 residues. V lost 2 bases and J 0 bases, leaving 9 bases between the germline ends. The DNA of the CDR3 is TGTGCCAGCAGCTTAGGCACGAGCTCCTACAATGAGCAGTTCTTC. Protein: CASSLGTSSYNEQFF. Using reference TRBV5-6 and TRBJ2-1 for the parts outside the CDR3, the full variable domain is DAGVTQSPTHLIKTRGQQVTLRCSPKSGHDTVSWYQQALGQGPQFIFQYYEEEERQRGNFPDRFSGHQFPNYSSELNVNALLLGDSALYLCASSLGTSSYNEQFFGPGTRLTVL.

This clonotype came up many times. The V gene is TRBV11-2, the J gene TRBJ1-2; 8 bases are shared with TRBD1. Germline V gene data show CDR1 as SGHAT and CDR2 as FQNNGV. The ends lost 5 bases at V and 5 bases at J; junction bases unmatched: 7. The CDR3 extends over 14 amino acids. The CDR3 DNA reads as TGTGCCAGCAGCCCGGGGACAGGAGTATATGGCTACACCTTC. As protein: CASSPGTGVYGYTF.

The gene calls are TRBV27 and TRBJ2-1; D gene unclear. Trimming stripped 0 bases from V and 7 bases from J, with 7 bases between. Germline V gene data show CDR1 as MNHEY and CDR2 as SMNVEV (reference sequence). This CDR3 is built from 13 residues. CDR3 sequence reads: CASSLSAGNEQFF. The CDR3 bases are TGTGCCAGCAGTTTATCGGCCGGGAATGAGCAGTTCTTC.

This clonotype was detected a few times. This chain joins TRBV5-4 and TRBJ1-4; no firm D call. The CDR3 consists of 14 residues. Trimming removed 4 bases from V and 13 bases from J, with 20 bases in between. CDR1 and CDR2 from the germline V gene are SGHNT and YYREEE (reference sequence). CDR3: CASSRGFPPRGLFF. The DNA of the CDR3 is TGTGCCAGCAGCCGGGGATTTCCACCCCGGGGACTGTTTTTT.

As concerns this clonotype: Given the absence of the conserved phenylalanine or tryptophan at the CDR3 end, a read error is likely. CDR3 sequence: CASSSKGYSGANVLTL. In DNA form, the CDR3 reads TGTGCCAGCAGCTCGAAAGGGTACTCTGGGGCCAACGTCCTGACTCTC. The V gene is TRBV7-3, the J gene TRBJ2-6; D unclear. The CDR3 extends over 16 amino acids. Germline V gene lookup returns CDR1 SGHTA and CDR2 FQGTGA. V lost 4 bases and J lost 0, with 10 bases in between.

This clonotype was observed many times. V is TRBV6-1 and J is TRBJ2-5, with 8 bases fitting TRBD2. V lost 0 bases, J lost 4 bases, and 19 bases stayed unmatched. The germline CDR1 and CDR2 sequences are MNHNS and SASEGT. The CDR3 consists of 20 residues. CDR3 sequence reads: CASSEALAVWASGPLETQYF. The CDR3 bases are TGTGCCAGCAGTGAAGCATTAGCCGTTTGGGCTAGCGGGCCCTTAGAGACCCAGTACTTC.

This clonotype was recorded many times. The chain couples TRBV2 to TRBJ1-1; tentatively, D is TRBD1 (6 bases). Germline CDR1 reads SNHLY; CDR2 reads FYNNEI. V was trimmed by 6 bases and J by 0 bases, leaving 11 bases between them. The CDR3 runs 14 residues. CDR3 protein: CASSSEGVNTEAFF. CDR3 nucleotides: TGTGCCAGCAGCTCCGAGGGGGTGAACACTGAAGCTTTCTTT.

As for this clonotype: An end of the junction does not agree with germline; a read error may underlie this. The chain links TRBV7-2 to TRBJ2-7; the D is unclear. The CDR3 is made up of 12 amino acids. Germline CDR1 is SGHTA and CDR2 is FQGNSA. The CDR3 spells CASSKNSCEQYF. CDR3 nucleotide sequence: TGTGCCAGCAGTAAAAATTCCTGCGAGCAGTACTTC. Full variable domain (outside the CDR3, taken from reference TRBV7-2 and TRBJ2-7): GAGVSQSPSNKVTEKGKDVELRCDPISGHTALYWYRQSLGQGLEFLIYFQGNSAPDKSGLPSDRFSAERTGGSVSTLTIQRTQQEDSAVYLCASSKNSCEQYFGPGTRLTVT.

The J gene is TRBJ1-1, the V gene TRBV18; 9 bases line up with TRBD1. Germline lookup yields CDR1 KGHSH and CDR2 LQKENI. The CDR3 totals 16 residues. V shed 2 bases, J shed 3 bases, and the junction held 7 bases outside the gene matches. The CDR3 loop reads CASSPNRGPTYTEAFF. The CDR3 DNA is TGTGCCAGCTCACCAAACAGGGGGCCGACATACACTGAAGCTTTCTTT.

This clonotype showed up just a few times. The chain's CDR3 is CATSRGGSRLYRELRGANVLTF. Here the CDR3 DNA reads TGTGCCACCAGCAGAGGCGGGTCCCGCCTCTACAGGGAACTGCGGGGGGCCAACGTCCTGACTTTC. The chain recombines TRBV15 with TRBJ2-6; tentative D call: TRBD1 (6 bases). Per germline, CDR1 LNHNV and CDR2 YYDKDF (reference sequence). V was trimmed by 1 base and J by 4 bases, leaving 29 bases between them. The CDR3 contains 22 residues. Full variable domain (remainder filled in from reference TRBV15 and TRBJ2-6): DAMVIQNPRYQVTQFGKPVTLSCSQTLNHNVMYWYQQKSSQAPKLLFHYYDKDFNNEADTPDNFQSRRPNTSFCFLDIRSPGLGDTAMYLCATSRGGSRLYRELRGANVLTFGAGSRLTVL.

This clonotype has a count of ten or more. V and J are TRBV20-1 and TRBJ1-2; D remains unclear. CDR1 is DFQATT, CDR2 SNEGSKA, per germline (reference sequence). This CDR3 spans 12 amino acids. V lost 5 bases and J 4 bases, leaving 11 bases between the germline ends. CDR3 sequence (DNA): TGCAGTGCTGTCCCGGACGTCTATGGCTACACCTTC. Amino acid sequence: CSAVPDVYGYTF.

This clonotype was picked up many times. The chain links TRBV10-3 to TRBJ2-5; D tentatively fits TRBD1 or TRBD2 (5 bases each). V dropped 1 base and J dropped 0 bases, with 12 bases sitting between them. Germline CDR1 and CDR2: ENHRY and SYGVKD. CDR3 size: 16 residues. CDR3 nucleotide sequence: TGTGCCATCAGTGAGTGGGACCCCCGGGACCAAGAGACCCAGTACTTC. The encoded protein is CAISEWDPRDQETQYF.

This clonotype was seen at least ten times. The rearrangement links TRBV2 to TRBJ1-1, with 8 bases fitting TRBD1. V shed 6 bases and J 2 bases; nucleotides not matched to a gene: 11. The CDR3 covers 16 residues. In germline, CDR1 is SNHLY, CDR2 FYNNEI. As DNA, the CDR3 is TGTGCCAGCAGCGCCAAGATCGGACAGGGAAACACTGAAGCTTTCTTT. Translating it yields CASSAKIGQGNTEAFF.

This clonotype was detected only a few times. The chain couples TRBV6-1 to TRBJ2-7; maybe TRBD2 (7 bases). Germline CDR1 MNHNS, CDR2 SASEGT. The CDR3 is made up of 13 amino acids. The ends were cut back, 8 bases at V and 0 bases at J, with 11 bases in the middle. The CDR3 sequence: CASGGGYSYEQYF. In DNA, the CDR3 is TGTGCCAGCGGGGGGGGCTACTCCTACGAGCAGTACTTC.

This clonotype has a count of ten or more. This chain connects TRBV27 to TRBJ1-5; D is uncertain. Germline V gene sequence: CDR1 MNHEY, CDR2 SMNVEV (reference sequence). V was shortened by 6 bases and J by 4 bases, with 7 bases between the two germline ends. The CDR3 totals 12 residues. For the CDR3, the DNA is TGTGCCAGCAGGGGATTTAATCAGCCCCAGCATTTT. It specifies CASRGFNQPQHF.

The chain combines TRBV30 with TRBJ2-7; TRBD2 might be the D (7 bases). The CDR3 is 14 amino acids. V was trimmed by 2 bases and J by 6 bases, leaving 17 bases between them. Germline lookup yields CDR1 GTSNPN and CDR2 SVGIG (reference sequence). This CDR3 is CAWSPPGGRGEQYF. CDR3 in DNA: TGTGCCTGGAGTCCCCCGGGGGGCCGAGGCGAGCAGTACTTC. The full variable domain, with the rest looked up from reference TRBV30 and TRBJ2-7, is SQTIHQWPATLVQPVGSPLSLECTVEGTSNPNLYWYRQAAGRGLQLLFYSVGIGQISSEVPQNLSASRPQDRQFILSSKKLLLSDSGFYLCAWSPPGGRGEQYFGPGTRLTVT.

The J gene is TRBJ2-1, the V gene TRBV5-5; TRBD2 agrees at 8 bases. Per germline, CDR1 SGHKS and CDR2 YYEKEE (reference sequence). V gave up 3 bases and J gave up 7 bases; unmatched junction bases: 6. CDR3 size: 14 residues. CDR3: CASSSGLGVNEQFF. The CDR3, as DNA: TGTGCCAGCAGCTCGGGACTAGGCGTAAATGAGCAGTTCTTC. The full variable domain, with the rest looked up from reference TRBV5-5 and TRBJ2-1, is DAGVTQSPTHLIKTRGQQVTLRCSPISGHKSVSWYQQVLGQGPQFIFQYYEKEERGRGNFPDRFSARQFPNYSSELNVNALLLGDSALYLCASSSGLGVNEQFFGPGTRLTVL.